This T cell receptor (beta chain) was retrieved from a study of blood T cell repertoires in COVID-19. The CDR3 loop spans 16 amino acids. The V and J ends lost 5 bases and 2 bases, in that order; junction bases with no gene match: 8. Germline V gene data show CDR1 as SGHVS and CDR2 as FNYEAQ. TCRdb's table, derived via immunoSEQ multiplex PCR, lists solely in-frame clones and lacks some. The repertoire holds 130,000 to 150,000 clones, with 87% as singletons. The material sequenced was PBMCs or T cells enriched from blood (not recorded which). The chain is built from TRBV7-6 and TRBJ1-5, with TRBD1 matching over 8 bases. The TCR comes from a man in his sixties who had recovered from COVID-19. CDR3 region: CASSPWTGTGNQPQHF. The CDR3 nucleotides read TGTGCCAGCAGCCCATGGACAGGGACCGGCAATCAGCCCCAGCATTTT.